The sequence of this TCR beta chain was determined in a study of regulatory T cells in long-lasting Graves disease. This clonotype occurred many times. Its antigen is unidentified. Study results and caveats: Relative to new patients (under 1,000), persistent patients exhibited greater sharing of public clonotypes (about 3,000).

The time point: newly diagnosed GD, antithyroid drugs for less than 3 months. Preparation of the TCR library used RNA extracted from PBMCs. Trimming took 0 bases from V and 9 from J, leaving 5 bases between them. CDR3 size: 10 residues. Germline CDR1 SQVTM, CDR2 ANQGSEA. The TCR beta library used iRepertoire HTBI primers with Arm-PCR amplification of CDR3. TCRdb analysed the multiplex PCR reads with MiXCR anew, one entry per CDR3 protein. The repertoire has hundreds of thousands of distinct CDR3 sequences, approximately 16% of them found once; the top ten carry roughly 25%. This same sample was also part of a study on T cells in Graves' hyperthyroidism and ophthalmopathy. From that paper: Lactation, pregnancy, other autoimmune disease or uncontrolled infection excluded patients.

V usage is TRBV29-1 and J usage is TRBJ2-5; D gene ambiguous. This TCR came from a woman aged 35 to 59 with Graves disease. The sequencing used peripheral blood mononuclear cells (PBMCs), collected at new diagnosis, from a patient treated with antithyroid drugs. As DNA, the CDR3 is TGCAGCGTTGAAGATGGGGCCCAGTACTTC. Encoded protein: CSVEDGAQYF. Together with reference TRBV29-1 and TRBJ2-5, the CDR3 gives the full variable domain: SAVISQKPSRDICQRGTSLTIQCQVDSQVTMMFWYRQQPGQSLTLIATANQGSEATYESGFVIDKFPISRPNLTFSTLTVSNMSPEDSSIYLCSVEDGAQYFGPGTRLLVL.